Listed here are 3 T cell receptor beta chains from one sample, sequenced in a study of T cells after yellow fever vaccination. TCRdb reprocessed the 5' RACE reads with MiXCR, giving one entry per CDR3 protein. The sample lists some 390,000 distinct CDR3 sequences, around 6.5% occurring once. Sample: PBMCs, taken 5 days after the yellow fever booster vaccination. Source of these receptors: a man aged 25 to 40 who received the YFV17D yellow fever vaccine.

A remark on this clonotype: Sequence at one end of the junction differs from germline and may be a read error. V gene TRBV20-1 combines with J gene TRBJ2-5; 12 bases are shared with TRBD2. This CDR3 spans 15 amino acids. CDR1 is DFQATT and CDR2 is SNEGSKA in the germline V gene (reference sequence). CDR3 DNA: TGCAGTGCTAGAGTTCTAGCGGGAGGGCCTCAGACCCGGTACTTC. Its translation is CSARVLAGGPQTRYF.

This clonotype was recorded at least ten times. This chain uses TRBV5-1 with TRBJ2-1, with D possibly matching TRBD2 (5 bases). The germline gives CDR1 SGHRS, CDR2 YFSETQ. V dropped 4 bases and J dropped 5 bases, with 16 bases sitting between them. CDR3 length: 15 amino acids. The CDR3 sequence is CASSRADSNDNEQFF. The DNA of the CDR3 is TGCGCCAGCAGCCGAGCGGACTCGAACGACAATGAGCAGTTCTTC. Full variable domain (outside the CDR3, taken from reference TRBV5-1 and TRBJ2-1): KAGVTQTPRYLIKTRGQQVTLSCSPISGHRSVSWYQQTPGQGLQFLFEYFSETQRNKGNFPGRFSGRQFSNSRSEMNVSTLELGDSALYLCASSRADSNDNEQFFGPGTRLTVL.

This clonotype was counted ten times or more. As DNA, the CDR3 is TGCAGCGTTCGTGAGTTCTCGAACACTGAAGCTTTCTTT. Protein: CSVREFSNTEAFF. This chain joins TRBV29-1 and TRBJ1-1, with D uncertain. The CDR3 totals 13 residues. Trimming pared 5 bases from V and 1 base from J, leaving 11 bases between. Looked up from germline, CDR1 is SQVTM and CDR2 is ANQGSEA.